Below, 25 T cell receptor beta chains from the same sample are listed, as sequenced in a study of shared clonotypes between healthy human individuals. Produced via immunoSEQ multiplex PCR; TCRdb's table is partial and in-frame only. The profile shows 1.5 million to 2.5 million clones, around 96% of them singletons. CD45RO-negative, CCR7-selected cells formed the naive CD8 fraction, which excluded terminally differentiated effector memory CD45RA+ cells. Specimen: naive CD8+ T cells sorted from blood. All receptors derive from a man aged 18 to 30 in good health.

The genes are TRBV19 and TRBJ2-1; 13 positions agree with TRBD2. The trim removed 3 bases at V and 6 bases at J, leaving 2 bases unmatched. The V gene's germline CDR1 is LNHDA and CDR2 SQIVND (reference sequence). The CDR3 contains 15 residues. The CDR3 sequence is CASSIGLAGVNEQFF. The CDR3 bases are TGTGCCAGTAGTATCGGACTAGCGGGGGTCAATGAGCAGTTCTTC.

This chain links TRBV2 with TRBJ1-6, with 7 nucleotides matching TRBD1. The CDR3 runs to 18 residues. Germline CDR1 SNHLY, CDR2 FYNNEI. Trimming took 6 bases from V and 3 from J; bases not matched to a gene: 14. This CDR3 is CASSVPGQRGVYNSPLHF. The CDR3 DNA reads TGTGCCAGCAGCGTCCCGGGACAGAGGGGGGTCTATAATTCACCCCTCCACTTT. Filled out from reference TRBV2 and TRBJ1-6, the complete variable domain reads EPEVTQTPSHQVTQMGQEVILRCVPISNHLYFYWYRQILGQKVEFLVSFYNNEISEKSEIFDDQFSVERPDGSNFTLKIRSTKLEDSAMYFCASSVPGQRGVYNSPLHFGNGTRLTVT.

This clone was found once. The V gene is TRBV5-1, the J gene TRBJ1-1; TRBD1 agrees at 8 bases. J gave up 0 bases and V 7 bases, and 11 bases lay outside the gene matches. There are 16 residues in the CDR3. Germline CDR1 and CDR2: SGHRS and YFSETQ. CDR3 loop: CASSGGQVSMNTEAFF. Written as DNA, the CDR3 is TGCGCCAGCTCGGGGGGACAGGTTTCCATGAACACTGAAGCTTTCTTT. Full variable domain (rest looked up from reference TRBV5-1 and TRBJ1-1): KAGVTQTPRYLIKTRGQQVTLSCSPISGHRSVSWYQQTPGQGLQFLFEYFSETQRNKGNFPGRFSGRQFSNSRSEMNVSTLELGDSALYLCASSGGQVSMNTEAFFGQGTRLTVV.

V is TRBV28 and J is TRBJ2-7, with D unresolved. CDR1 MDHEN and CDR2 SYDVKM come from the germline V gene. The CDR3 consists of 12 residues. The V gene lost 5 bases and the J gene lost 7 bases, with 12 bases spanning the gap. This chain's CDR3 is CASSLPGVEQYF. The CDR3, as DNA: TGTGCCAGCAGTCTCCCTGGGGTAGAGCAGTACTTC.

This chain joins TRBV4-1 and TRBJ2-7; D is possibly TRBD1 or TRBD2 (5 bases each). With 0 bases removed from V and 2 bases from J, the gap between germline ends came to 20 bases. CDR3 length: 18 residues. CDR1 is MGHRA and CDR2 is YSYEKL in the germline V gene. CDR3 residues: CASSQDQGGRDVAYEQYF. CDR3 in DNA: TGCGCCAGCAGCCAAGATCAAGGAGGCCGGGACGTAGCCTACGAGCAGTACTTC.

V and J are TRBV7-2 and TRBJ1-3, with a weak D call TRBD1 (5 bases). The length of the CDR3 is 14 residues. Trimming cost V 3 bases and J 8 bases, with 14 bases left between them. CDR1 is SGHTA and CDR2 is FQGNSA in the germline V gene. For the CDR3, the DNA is TGTGCCAGCAGCTTTCCCCAGGGAGGATACACCATATATTTT. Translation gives CASSFPQGGYTIYF.

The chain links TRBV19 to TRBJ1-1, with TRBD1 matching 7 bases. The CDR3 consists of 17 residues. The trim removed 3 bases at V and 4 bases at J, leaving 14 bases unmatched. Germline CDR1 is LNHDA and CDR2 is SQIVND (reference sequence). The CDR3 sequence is CASSIGEGDRVITEAFF. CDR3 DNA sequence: TGTGCCAGTAGTATCGGGGAGGGTGACAGGGTCATCACTGAAGCTTTCTTT.

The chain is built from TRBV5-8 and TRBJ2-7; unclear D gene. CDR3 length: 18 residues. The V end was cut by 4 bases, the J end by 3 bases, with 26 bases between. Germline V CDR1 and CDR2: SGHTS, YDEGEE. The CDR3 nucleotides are TGTGCCAGCAGCCGCCTTGAGTCTACGGGCACCTCTAACTACGAGCAGTACTTC. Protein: CASSRLESTGTSNYEQYF.

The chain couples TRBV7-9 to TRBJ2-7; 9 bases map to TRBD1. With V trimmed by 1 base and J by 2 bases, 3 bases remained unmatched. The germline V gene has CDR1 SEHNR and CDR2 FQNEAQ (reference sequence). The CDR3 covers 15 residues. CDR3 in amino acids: CASSLVWTGAYEQYF. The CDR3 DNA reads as TGTGCCAGCAGCTTAGTTTGGACAGGGGCCTACGAGCAGTACTTC.

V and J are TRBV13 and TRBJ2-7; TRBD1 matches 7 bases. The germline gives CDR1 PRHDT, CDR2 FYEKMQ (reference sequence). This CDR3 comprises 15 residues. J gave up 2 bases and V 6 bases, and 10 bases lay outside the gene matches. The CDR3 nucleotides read TGTGCCAGCAGTGGAACCGGGACAGTGACCTACGAGCAGTACTTC. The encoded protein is CASSGTGTVTYEQYF. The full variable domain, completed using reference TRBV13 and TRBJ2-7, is AAGVIQSPRHLIKEKRETATLKCYPIPRHDTVYWYQQGPGQDPQFLISFYEKMQSDKGSIPDRFSAQQFSDYHSELNMSSLELGDSALYFCASSGTGTVTYEQYFGPGTRLTVT.

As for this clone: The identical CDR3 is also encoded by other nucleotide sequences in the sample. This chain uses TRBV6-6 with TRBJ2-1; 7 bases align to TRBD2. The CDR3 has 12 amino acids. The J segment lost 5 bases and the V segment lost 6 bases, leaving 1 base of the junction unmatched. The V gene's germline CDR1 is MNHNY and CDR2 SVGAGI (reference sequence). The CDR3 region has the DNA TGTGCCAGCAGCCGGGGGGACAATGAGCAGTTCTTC. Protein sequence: CASSRGDNEQFF.

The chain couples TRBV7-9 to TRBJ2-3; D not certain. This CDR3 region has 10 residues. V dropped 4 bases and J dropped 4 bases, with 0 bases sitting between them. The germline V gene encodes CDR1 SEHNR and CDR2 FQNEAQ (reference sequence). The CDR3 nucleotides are TGTGCCAGCAGCTCAGATACGCAGTATTTT. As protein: CASSSDTQYF.

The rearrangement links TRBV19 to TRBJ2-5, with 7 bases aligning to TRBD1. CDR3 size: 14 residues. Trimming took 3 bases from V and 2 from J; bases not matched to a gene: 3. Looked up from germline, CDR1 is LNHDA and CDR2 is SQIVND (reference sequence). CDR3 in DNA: TGTGCCAGTAGTATGGTGGACAGGCAAGAGACCCAGTACTTC. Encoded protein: CASSMVDRQETQYF.

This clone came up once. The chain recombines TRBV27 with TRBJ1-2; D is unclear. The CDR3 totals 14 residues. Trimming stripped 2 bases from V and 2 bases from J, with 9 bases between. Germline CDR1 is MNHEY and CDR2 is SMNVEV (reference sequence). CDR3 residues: CASSLTAENYGYTF. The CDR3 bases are TGTGCCAGCAGTTTAACCGCGGAGAACTATGGCTACACCTTC.

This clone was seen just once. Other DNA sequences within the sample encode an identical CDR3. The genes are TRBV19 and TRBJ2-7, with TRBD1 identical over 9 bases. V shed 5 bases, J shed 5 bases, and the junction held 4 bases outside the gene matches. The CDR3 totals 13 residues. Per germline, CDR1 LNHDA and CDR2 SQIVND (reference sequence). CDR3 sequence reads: CASSPGTGNEQYF. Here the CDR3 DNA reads TGTGCCAGTAGTCCCGGGACAGGGAACGAGCAGTACTTC.

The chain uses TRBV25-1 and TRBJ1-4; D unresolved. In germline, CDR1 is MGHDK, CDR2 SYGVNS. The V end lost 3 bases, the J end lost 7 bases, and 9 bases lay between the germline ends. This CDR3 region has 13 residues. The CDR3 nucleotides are TGTGCCAGCAGTGACTGGGGAGGTGAAAAACTGTTTTTT. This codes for CASSDWGGEKLFF.

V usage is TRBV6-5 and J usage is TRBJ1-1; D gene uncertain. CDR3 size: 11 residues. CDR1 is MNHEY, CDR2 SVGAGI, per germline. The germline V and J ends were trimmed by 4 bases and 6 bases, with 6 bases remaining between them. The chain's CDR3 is CASSSRAEAFF. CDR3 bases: TGTGCCAGCAGTTCCCGTGCTGAAGCTTTCTTT.

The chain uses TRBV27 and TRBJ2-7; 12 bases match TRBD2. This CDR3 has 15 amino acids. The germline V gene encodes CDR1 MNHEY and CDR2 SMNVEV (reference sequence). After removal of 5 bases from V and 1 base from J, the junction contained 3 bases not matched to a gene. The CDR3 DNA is TGTGCCAGCAGTGGACTAGCGGGACAGTCCTACGAGCAGTACTTC. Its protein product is CASSGLAGQSYEQYF.

CDR3 region: CAWIPGEGEDTDTQYF. The CDR3 coding sequence is TGTGCCTGGATTCCCGGGGAGGGGGAGGACACAGATACGCAGTATTTT. The gene calls are TRBV30 and TRBJ2-3, with a possible D match to TRBD2 (7 bases). The CDR3 totals 16 residues. Trimming left V 4 bases short and J 2 bases short, with 19 bases between. The germline gives CDR1 GTSNPN, CDR2 SVGIG (reference sequence).

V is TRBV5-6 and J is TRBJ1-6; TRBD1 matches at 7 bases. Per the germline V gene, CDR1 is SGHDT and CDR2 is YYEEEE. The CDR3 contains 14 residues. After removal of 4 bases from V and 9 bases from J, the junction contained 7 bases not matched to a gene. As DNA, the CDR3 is TGTGCCAGCAGCCTCGGACAGGTCGGTTCACCCCTCCACTTT. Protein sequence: CASSLGQVGSPLHF.

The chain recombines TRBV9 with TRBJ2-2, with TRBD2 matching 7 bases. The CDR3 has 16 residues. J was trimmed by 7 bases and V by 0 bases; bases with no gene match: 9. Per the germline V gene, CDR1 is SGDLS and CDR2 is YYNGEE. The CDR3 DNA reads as TGTGCCAGCAGCGTAGTTGGCGGGAGTCGAGGCGGGGAGCTGTTTTTT. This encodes CASSVVGGSRGGELFF.

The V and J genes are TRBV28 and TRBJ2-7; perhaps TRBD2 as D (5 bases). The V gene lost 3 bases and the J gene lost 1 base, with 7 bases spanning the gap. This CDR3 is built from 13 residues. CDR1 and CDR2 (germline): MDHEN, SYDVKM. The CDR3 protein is CASSLEVSYEQYF. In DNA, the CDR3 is TGTGCCAGCAGTTTGGAGGTTTCCTACGAGCAGTACTTC.

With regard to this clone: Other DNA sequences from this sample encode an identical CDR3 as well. This chain's CDR3 is CAWTSGSSYEQYF. The CDR3 DNA sequence: TGTGCCTGGACCAGCGGGAGCTCCTACGAGCAGTACTTC. This sequence joins TRBV30 and TRBJ2-7; 8 nucleotides agree with TRBD2. This CDR3 comprises 13 residues. After removal of 4 bases from V and 0 bases from J, the junction contained 2 bases not matched to a gene. Germline V gives CDR1 GTSNPN, CDR2 SVGIG (reference sequence). Full variable domain (remainder filled in from reference TRBV30 and TRBJ2-7): SQTIHQWPATLVQPVGSPLSLECTVEGTSNPNLYWYRQAAGRGLQLLFYSVGIGQISSEVPQNLSASRPQDRQFILSSKKLLLSDSGFYLCAWTSGSSYEQYFGPGTRLTVT.

CDR3 sequence: CASRTAGGAYNEQFF. In nucleotides, the CDR3 is TGTGCCAGCAGGACTGCCGGGGGGGCCTACAATGAGCAGTTCTTC. This chain uses TRBV28 with TRBJ2-1; TRBD2 matches 8 bases. Germline V gene data show CDR1 as MDHEN and CDR2 as SYDVKM. The V gene end was trimmed by 6 bases and the J gene end by 2 bases; junction bases not matched to a gene: 6. The CDR3 runs 15 residues.

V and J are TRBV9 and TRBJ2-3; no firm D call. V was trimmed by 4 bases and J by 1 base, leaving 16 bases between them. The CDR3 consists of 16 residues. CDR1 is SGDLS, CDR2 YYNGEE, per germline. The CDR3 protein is CASSLSFELGTDTQYF. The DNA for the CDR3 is TGTGCCAGCAGCCTGAGTTTCGAACTCGGCACAGATACGCAGTATTTT.